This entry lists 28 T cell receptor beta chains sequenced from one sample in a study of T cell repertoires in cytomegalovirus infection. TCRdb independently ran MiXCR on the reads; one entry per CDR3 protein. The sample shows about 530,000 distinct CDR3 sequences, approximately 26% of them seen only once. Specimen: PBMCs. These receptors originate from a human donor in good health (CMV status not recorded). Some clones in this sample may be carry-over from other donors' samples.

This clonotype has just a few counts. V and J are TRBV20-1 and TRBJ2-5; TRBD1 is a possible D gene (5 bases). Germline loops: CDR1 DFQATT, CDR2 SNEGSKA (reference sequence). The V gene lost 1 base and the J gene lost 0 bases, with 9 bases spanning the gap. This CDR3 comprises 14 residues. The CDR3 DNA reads TGCAGTGCTAGAGGCCTGGACAACCAAGAGACCCAGTACTTC. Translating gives CSARGLDNQETQYF.

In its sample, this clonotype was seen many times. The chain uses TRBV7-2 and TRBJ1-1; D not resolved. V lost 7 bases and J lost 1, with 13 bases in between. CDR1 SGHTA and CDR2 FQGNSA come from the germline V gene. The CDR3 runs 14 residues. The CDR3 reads CASKRDTWNTEAFF. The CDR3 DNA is TGTGCCAGCAAGCGTGATACTTGGAACACTGAAGCTTTCTTT.

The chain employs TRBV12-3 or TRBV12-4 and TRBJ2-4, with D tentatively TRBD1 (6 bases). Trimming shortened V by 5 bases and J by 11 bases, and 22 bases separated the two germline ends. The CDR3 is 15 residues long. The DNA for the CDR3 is TGTGCCAGCAGTCGTCTTTTCGGACAGCCCCCGGTTCAGTACTTC. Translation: CASSRLFGQPPVQYF.

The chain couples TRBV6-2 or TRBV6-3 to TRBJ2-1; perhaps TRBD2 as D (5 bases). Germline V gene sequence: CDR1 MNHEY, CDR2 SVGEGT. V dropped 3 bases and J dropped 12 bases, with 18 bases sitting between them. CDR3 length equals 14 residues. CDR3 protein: CASSYYRGLVGQFF. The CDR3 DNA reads TGTGCCAGCAGTTATTACCGCGGGTTAGTAGGGCAGTTCTTC.

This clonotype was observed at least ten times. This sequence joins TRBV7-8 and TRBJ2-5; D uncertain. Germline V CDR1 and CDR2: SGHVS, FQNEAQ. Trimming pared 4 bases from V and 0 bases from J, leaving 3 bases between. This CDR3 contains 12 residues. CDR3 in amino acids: CASSSYQETQYF. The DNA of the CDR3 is TGTGCCAGCAGCTCGTACCAAGAGACCCAGTACTTC.

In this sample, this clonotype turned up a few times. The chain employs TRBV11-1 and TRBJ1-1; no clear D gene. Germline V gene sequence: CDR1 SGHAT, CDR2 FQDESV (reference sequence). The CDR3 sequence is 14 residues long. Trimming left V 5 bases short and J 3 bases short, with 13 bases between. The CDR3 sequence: CASSPRRLDTEAFF. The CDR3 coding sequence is TGTGCCAGCAGCCCAAGACGTCTCGACACTGAAGCTTTCTTT.

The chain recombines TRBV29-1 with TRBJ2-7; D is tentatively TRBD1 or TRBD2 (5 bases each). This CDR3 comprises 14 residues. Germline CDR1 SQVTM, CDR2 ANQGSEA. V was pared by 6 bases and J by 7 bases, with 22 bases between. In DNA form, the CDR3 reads TGCAGCGTGGCCCCGGACACGGCGAGGGTGGAGCAGTACTTC. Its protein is CSVAPDTARVEQYF.

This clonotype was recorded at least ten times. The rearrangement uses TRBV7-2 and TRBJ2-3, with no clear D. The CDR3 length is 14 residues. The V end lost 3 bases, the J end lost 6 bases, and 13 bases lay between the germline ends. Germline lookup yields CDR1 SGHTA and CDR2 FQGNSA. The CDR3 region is CASSFGLLGDTQYF. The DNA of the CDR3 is TGTGCCAGCAGCTTTGGGCTTTTGGGGGATACGCAGTATTTT.

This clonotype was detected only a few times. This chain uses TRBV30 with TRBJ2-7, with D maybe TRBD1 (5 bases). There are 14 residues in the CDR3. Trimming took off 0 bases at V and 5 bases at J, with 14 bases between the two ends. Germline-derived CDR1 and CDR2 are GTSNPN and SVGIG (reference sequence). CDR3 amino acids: CAWSVRAGPHEQYV. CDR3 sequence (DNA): TGTGCCTGGAGTGTACGTGCAGGGCCCCACGAGCAGTACGTC.

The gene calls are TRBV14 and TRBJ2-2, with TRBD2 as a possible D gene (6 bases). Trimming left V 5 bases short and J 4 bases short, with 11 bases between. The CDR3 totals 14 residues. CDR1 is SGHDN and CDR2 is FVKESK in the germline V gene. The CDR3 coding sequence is TGTGCCAGCAGCTTGGACTATGGCACCGGGGAGCTGTTTTTT. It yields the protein CASSLDYGTGELFF.

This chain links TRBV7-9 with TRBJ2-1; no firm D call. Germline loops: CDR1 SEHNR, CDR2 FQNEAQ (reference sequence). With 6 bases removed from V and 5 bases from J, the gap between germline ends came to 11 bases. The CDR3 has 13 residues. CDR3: CASRFNLNNEQFF. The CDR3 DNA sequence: TGTGCCAGCAGATTTAACCTAAACAATGAGCAGTTCTTC.

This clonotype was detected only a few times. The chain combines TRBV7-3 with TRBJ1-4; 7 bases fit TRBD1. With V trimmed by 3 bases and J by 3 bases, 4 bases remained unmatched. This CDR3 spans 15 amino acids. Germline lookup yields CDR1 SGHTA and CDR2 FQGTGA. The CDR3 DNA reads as TGTGCCAGCAGCTTTCAGACAGGGTCTAATGAAAAACTGTTTTTT. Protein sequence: CASSFQTGSNEKLFF.

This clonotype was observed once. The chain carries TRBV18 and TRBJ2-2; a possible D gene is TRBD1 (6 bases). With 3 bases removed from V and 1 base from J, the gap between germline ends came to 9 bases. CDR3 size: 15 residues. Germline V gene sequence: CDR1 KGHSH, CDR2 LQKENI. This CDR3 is CASSPTTGNTGELFF. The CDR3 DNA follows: TGTGCCAGCTCACCGACGACAGGGAACACCGGGGAGCTGTTTTTT.

CDR3 nucleotides: TGTGCCAGCAGCCCCTCGCATTCAGGACACTCTGGAAACACCATATATTTT. Protein: CASSPSHSGHSGNTIYF. V and J are TRBV6-5 and TRBJ1-3; a possible D gene is TRBD1 (5 bases). Per the germline V gene, CDR1 is MNHEY and CDR2 is SVGAGI. With 6 bases removed from V and 0 bases from J, the gap between germline ends came to 18 bases. CDR3 length: 17 amino acids.

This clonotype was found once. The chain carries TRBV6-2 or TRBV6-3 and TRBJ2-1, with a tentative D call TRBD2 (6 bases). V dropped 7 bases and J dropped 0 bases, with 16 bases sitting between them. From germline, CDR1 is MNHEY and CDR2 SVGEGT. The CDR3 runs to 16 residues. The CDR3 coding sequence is TGTGCCAGCAAACGACTAGACGCTAGCTCCTACAATGAGCAGTTCTTC. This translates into CASKRLDASSYNEQFF.

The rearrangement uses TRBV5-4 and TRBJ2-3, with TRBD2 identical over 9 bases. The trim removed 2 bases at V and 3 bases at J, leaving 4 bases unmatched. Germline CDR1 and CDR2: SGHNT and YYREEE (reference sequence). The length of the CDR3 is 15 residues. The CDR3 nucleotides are TGTGCCAGCAGCTTTGGCGGGAGGGTTACAGATACGCAGTATTTT. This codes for CASSFGGRVTDTQYF.

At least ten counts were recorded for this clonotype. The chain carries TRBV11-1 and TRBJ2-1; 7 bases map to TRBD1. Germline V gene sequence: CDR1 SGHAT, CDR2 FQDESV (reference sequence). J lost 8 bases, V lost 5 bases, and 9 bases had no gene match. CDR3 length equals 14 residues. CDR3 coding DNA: TGTGCCAGCAGCCGACAGGGTCCGGCCGATGAGCAGTTCTTC. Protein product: CASSRQGPADEQFF.

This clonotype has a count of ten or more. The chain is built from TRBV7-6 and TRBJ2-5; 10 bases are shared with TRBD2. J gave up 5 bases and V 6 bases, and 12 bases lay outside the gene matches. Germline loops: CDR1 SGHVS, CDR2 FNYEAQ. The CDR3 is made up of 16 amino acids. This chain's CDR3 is CASRPGLAKRWETQYF. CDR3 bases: TGTGCCAGCAGGCCGGGACTAGCGAAACGTTGGGAGACCCAGTACTTC.

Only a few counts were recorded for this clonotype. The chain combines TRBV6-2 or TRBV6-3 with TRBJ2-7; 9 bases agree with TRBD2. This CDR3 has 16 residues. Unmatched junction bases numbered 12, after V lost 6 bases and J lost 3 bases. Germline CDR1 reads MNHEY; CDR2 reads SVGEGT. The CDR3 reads CASRFSLRTSDYEQYF. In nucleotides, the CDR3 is TGTGCCAGCAGGTTCTCCCTGAGGACTAGCGACTACGAGCAGTACTTC.

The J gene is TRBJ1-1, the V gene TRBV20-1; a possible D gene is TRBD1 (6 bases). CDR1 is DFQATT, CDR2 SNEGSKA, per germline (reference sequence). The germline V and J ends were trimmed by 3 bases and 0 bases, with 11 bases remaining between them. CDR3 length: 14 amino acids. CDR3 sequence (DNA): TGCAGTGCTAGGCCCGGGACATTGAACACTGAAGCTTTCTTT. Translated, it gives CSARPGTLNTEAFF.

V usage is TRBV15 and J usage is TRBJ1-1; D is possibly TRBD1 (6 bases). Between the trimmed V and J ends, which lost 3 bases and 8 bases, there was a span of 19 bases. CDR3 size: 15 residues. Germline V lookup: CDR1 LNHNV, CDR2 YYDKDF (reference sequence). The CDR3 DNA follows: TGTGCCACCAGCAGTAGGTCTCTGGGGGGCAGAGAAGCTTTCTTT. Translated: CATSSRSLGGREAFF. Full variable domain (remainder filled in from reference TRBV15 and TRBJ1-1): DAMVIQNPRYQVTQFGKPVTLSCSQTLNHNVMYWYQQKSSQAPKLLFHYYDKDFNNEADTPDNFQSRRPNTSFCFLDIRSPGLGDTAMYLCATSSRSLGGREAFFGQGTRLTVV.

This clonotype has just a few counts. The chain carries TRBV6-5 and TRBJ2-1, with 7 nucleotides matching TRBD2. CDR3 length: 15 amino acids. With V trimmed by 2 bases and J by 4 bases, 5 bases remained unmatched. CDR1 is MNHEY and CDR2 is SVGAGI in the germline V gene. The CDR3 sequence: CASSYDQRDYNEQFF. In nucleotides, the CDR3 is TGTGCCAGCAGTTACGACCAGCGGGATTACAATGAGCAGTTCTTC.

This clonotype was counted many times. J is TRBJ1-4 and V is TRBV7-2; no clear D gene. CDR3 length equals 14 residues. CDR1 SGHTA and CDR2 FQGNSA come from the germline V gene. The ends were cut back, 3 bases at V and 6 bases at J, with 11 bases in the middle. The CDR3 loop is CASSFKGIDEKLFF. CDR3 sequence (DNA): TGTGCCAGCAGCTTTAAGGGTATCGATGAAAAACTGTTTTTT.

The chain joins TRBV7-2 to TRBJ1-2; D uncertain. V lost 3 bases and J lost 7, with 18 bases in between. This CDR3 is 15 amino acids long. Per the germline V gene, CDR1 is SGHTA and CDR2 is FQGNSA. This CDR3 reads CASSFGHTSNIGYTF. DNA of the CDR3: TGTGCCAGCAGCTTCGGCCATACGTCAAACATTGGCTACACCTTC.

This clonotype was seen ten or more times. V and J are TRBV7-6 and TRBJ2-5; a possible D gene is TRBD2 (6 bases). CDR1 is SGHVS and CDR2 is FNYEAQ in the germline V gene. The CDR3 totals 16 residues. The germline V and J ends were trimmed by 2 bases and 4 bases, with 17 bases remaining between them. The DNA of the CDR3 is TGTGCCAGCAGCTTACAAATTGGGAGGCAGGGAGAGACCCAGTACTTC. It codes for CASSLQIGRQGETQYF.

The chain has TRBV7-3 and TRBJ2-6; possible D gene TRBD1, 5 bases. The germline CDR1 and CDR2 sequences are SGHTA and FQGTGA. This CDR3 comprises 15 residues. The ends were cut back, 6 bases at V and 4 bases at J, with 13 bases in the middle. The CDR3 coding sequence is TGTGCCAGCAGTCCAGGGTCTTTGGGGGCCAACGTCCTGACTTTC. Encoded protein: CASSPGSLGANVLTF.

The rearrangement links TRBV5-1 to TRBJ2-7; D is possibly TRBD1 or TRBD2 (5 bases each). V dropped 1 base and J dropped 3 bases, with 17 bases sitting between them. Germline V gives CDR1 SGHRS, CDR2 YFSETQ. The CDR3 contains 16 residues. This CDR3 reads CASSLTRGRRIYEQYV. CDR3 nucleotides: TGCGCCAGCAGCTTGACACGGGGACGAAGAATCTACGAGCAGTACGTC.

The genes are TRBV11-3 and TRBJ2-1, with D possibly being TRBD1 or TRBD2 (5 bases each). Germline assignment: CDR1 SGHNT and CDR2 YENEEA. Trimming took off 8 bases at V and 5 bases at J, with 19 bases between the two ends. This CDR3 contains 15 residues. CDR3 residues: CASRAPGGAHNEQFF. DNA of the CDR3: TGTGCCAGCCGCGCCCCTGGGGGAGCCCACAATGAGCAGTTCTTC. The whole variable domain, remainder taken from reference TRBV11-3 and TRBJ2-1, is EAGVVQSPRYKIIEKKQPVAFWCNPISGHNTLYWYLQNLGQGPELLIRYENEEAVDDSQLPKDRFSAERLKGVDSTLKIQPAELGDSAVYLCASRAPGGAHNEQFFGPGTRLTVL.